The source of this T cell receptor (beta chain) is a study of human T cells and chemical hapten exposure. TCRdb processed the RACE reads anew with MiXCR; each CDR3 protein has one entry. The data contain 100,000 or so distinct CDR3 sequences, around 35% of them seen just once; the ten biggest clones take up about 2.7%. V was pared by 5 bases and J by 5 bases, with 9 bases of the junction left unmatched. The CDR3 runs to 16 residues. Germline V CDR1 and CDR2: MDHEN, SYDVKM. Study observations and caveats: PT1 expanded TCR counts correlated positively with patch test score.

Time point noted: patch test 3, about 24 weeks after DPC sensitization. The treatment was: therapeutic diphenylcyclopropenone sensitization with weekly scalp DPC. This clonotype was seen a few times. Its antigen is as yet unknown. The TCR sequence derives from a man aged 40-49 years with alopecia areata. Some clones in this sample may be carry-over from other donors' samples. The sample here was whole blood, taken in connection with sensitization to the hapten diphenylcyclopropenone (DPC). The rearrangement uses TRBV28 and TRBJ2-6; 7 bases map to TRBD1. Written as DNA, the CDR3 is TGTGCCAGCAGTGAGAACAGGGGTAAGAGGGCCAACGTCCTGACTTTC. This sequence encodes CASSENRGKRANVLTF.